The clone carrying this TCR beta chain came up a few times. Its antigen is still unknown. CDR1 and CDR2 (germline): MNHEY, SMNVEV (reference sequence). This CDR3 is built from 12 residues. Trimming took off 6 bases at V and 10 bases at J, with 10 bases between the two ends. All donors came from Russia, were Caucasian and healthy, and spanned ages about 6 to 90. The study isolated at least 7 million PBMCs from each sample. A second PCR, run for about 7 to 11 cycles, used a sample-barcoded 5' primer plus a J-beta primer mix. TCRdb analysed the 5' RACE reads with MiXCR anew, one entry per CDR3 protein. The data hold hundreds of thousands of distinct CDR3 sequences, with around 24% observed a single time. This sample is drawn from a study of blood T cells in healthy people across ages. Points from the study as a whole: With naive T cell percentage, TCR beta diversity showed a strong correlation.

In addition, the sample was reused for a study of T cells of mothers and their children.

Sequenced: blood. The chain uses TRBV27 and TRBJ1-6, with D perhaps matching TRBD1 (5 bases). The clonotype was recovered from a boy younger than 18 in good health. CDR3 nucleotides: TGTGCCAGCAGCAGGACATCCTCACCCCTCCACTTT. Residues: CASSRTSSPLHF.